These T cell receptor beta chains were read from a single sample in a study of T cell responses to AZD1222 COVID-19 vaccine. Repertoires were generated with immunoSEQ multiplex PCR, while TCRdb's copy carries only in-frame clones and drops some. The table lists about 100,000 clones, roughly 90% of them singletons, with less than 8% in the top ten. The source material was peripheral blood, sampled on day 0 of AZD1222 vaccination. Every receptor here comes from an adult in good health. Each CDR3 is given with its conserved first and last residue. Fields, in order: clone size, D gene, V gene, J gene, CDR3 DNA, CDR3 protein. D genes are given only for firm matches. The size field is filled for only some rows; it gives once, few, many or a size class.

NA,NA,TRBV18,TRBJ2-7,TGTGCCAGCTCTTCCTCGGCCTCAGGGTATTGGAACGAGCAGTACTTC,CASSSSASGYWNEQYF
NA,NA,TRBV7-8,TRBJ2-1,TGTGCCAGCAGCCTCCCCATCCGGGGGGCATTTGGTAATGAGCAGTTCTTC,CASSLPIRGAFGNEQFF
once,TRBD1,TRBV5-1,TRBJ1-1,TGCGCCAGCAGCTTGGATGGACAGGGGTGGGACACTGAAGCTTTCTTT,CASSLDGQGWDTEAFF
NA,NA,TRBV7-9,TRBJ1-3,TGTGCCAGCAGCTTACTAGGGGACTCTGGAAACACCATATATTTT,CASSLLGDSGNTIYF
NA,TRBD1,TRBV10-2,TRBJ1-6,TGCGCCAGCAGTGAGCTCCCCGGGACAGGGTCTTCACCCCTCCACTTT,CASSELPGTGSSPLHF
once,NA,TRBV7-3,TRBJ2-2,TGTGCCAGCAGCCTTTATACAGGGTCCGGGGAGCTGTTTTTT,CASSLYTGSGELFF
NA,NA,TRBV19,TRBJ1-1,TGTGCCAGTAATCCAGGACCCCGAAGGACTGAAGCTTTCTTT,CASNPGPRRTEAFF
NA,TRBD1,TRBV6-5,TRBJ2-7,TGTGCCAGTTCTGGGACAGCCTCCTACGAGCAGTACTTC,CASSGTASYEQYF
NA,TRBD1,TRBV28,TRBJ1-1,TGTGCCAGCAGGGTGGGGACAGGGGTTAACACTGAAGCTTTCTTT,CASRVGTGVNTEAFF
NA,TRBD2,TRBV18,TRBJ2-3,TGTGCCAGCTCACCCCCAAGCGGGAGTACAGATACGCAGTATTTT,CASSPPSGSTDTQYF
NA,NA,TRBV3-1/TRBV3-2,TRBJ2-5,TGTGCCAGCAGCCAAAAAACGTCGAAGCGGCGGACCCAGTACTTC,CASSQKTSKRRTQYF
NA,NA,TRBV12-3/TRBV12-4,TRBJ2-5,TGTGCCAGCGGTGGTTCGGAGACCCAGTACTTC,CASGGSETQYF
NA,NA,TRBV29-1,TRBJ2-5,TGCAGCGGGTCCCGGGCTCGCGAGACCCAGTACTTC,CSGSRARETQYF
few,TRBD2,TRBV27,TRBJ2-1,TGTGCCAGCAGCCGACTAGCGGGCGACCCGTTCAATGAGCAGTTCTTC,CASSRLAGDPFNEQFF
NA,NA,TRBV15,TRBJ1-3,TGTGCCACCAGATCCTCGAGCTCTGGAAACACCATATATTTT,CATRSSSSGNTIYF
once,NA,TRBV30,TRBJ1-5,TGTGCCTGGAGTGAGGGGACTGGTGGTCAGCCCCAGCATTTT,CAWSEGTGGQPQHF
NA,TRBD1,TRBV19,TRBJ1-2,TGTGCCAGTAGTACGAACAGGGGGGAGAACTATGGCTACACCTTC,CASSTNRGENYGYTF
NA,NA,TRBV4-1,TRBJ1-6,TGCGCCAGCAGCCTTGATTTGAATTCACCCCTCCACTTT,CASSLDLNSPLHF
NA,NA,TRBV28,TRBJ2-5,TGTGCCAGCAGCCACTTGGGAGGAACACGCCAAGAGACCCAGTACTTC,CASSHLGGTRQETQYF
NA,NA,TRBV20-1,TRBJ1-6,TGCAGTGCTAGAGATCCCAGGTCCCCCCACTTT,CSARDPRSPHF
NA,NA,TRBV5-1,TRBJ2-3,TGCGCCAGCAGCTTGGAATTAGGGAGGTCAGATACGCAGTATTTT,CASSLELGRSDTQYF
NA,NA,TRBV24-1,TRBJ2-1,TGTGCCACCAGTGGTGTAATAAACTCCTACAATGAGCAGTTCTTC,CATSGVINSYNEQFF
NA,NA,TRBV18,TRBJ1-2,TGTGCCAGCTCACCACCGTCCAGGGTTGATGGCTACACCTTC,CASSPPSRVDGYTF
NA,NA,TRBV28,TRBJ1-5,TGTGCCAGCCAAAAGAGCAATCAGCCCCAGCATTTT,CASQKSNQPQHF
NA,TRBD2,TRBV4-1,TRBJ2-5,TGCGCCAGCAGCCTCGGACTAGCGGGAGAGTTTGAGACCCAGTACTTC,CASSLGLAGEFETQYF
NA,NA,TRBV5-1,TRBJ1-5,TGCGCCAGCAGCTTGGATTCCGGCAGGCAGCCCCAGCATTTT,CASSLDSGRQPQHF
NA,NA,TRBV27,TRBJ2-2,TGTGCCAGCAGCCCGGGGCTGTTTTTT,CASSPGLFF
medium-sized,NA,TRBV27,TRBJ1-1,TGTGCCAGCAGTTGGGGCCGTCCGACTGAAGCTTTCTTT,CASSWGRPTEAFF
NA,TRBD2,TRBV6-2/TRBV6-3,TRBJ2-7,TGTGCCAGCAGTTACCCTACCGAAGGACTAGCGGGGATGGCCTACGAGCAGTACTTC,CASSYPTEGLAGMAYEQYF
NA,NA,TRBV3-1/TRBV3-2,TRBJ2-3,TGTGCCAGCAGCCAAGAGTTAACAGGGAAGGGGGATACGCAGTATTTT,CASSQELTGKGDTQYF
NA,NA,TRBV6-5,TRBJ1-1,TGTGCCAGCAGTTACGAGGGGACTGAAGCTTTCTTT,CASSYEGTEAFF
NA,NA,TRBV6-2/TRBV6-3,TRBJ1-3,TGTGCCAGCAGTTACCTAAGAAGAGAAGGTGGAAACACCATATATTTT,CASSYLRREGGNTIYF
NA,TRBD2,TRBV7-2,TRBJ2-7,TGTGCCAGCAGCTTAGCGGCTAGCGGAACCTACGAGCAGTACTTC,CASSLAASGTYEQYF
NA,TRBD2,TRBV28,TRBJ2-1,TGTGCCAGCAGCCTAGCGGGAGCCCCCTACAATGAGCAGTTCTTC,CASSLAGAPYNEQFF
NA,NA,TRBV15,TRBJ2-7,TGTGCCACCAGCAGAGATGCAGGGGCCTACGAGCAGTACTTC,CATSRDAGAYEQYF
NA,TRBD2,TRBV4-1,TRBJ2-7,TGCGCCAGCAGCCAGGGAAGGCTAGCGGGAGGTAAAACCTACGAGCAGTACTTC,CASSQGRLAGGKTYEQYF
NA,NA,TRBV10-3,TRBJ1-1,TGTGCCATCAGTGAAACACGGGCCTCCTCTCAGTTGGCTTTCTTT,CAISETRASSQLAFF
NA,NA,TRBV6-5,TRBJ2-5,TGTGCCAGCAGTACCGCCTCAAGACAAGAGACCCAGTACTTC,CASSTASRQETQYF
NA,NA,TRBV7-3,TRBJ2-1,TGTGCCAGCAGCCTCCTACTAGCCAGCTCCTACAATGAGCAGTTCTTC,CASSLLLASSYNEQFF
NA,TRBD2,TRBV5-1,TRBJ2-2,TGCGCCAGCAGCCGACTAGCGGGTACGAACACCGGGGAGCTGTTTTTT,CASSRLAGTNTGELFF
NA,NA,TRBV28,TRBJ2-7,TGTGCCAGCAGTTTGAAGGTCTTCTACGAGCAGTACTTC,CASSLKVFYEQYF
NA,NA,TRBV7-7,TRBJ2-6,TGTGCCAGCAGCTTAGGGCCACACTCTGGGGCCAACGTCCTGACTTTC,CASSLGPHSGANVLTF
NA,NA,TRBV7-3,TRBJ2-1,TGTGCCAGCAGCTTAACGCCGGCTACCAATGAGCAGTTCTTC,CASSLTPATNEQFF
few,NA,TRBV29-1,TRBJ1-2,TGCAGCGTTGAGGGAGGCACAGGGAACTATGGCTACACCTTC,CSVEGGTGNYGYTF
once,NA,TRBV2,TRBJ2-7,TGTGCCAGCAGTGAGGGACAAAGAGCCTACGAGCAGTACTTC,CASSEGQRAYEQYF
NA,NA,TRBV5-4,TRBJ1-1,TGTGCCAGCAGCTCATGGGGCGGGGGAGCTTTCTTT,CASSSWGGGAFF
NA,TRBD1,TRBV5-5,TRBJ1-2,TGTGCCAGCAGCCCGCACACGCAGGGGGGTCCGGTCTATGGCTACACCTTC,CASSPHTQGGPVYGYTF
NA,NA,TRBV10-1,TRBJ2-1,TGCGCCAGCAGTGAGAGGTTTGGGATTAGTGTCTTCTTC,CASSERFGISVFF
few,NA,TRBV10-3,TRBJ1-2,TGTGCCATCAGTGAGTCGCAGGGAGTGATCTATGGCTACACCTTC,CAISESQGVIYGYTF
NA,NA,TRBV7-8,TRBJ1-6,TGTGCCAGCAGCTTAGAAGGCAGGGCCCATAATTCACCCCTCCACTTT,CASSLEGRAHNSPLHF
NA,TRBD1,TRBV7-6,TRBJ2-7,TGTGCCAGCAGCCTAGGGACAGGGCGTAGCGACGAGCAGTACTTC,CASSLGTGRSDEQYF
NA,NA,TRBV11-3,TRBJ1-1,TGTGCCAGCAGCTTCCGAGAAGGGGTTGGGGGCACTGAAGCTTTCTTT,CASSFREGVGGTEAFF
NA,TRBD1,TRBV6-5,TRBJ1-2,TGTGCCAGCAGTATAGGGACAGCCTATGGCTACACCTTC,CASSIGTAYGYTF
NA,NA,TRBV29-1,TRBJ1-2,TGCAGCGTTGAGTACACTCACTATGGCTACACCTTC,CSVEYTHYGYTF
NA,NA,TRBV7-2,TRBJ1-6,TGTGCCAGCAGCTTAAACGGGCTTTTAGGGACACCCCTCCACTTT,CASSLNGLLGTPLHF
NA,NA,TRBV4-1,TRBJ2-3,TGCGCCAGCAGTCCTCGTACGGGATCCACAGATACGCAGTATTTT,CASSPRTGSTDTQYF
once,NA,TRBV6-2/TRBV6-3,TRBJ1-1,TGTGCCAGCAGTTCACCCTCCAACACTGAAGCTTTCTTT,CASSSPSNTEAFF
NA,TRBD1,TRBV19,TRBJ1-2,TGTGCCAGTAGTAGGGGACAGCCAGGGAGCTATGGCTACACCTTC,CASSRGQPGSYGYTF
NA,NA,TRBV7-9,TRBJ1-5,TGTGCCAGCAGCCCCTCGATGGATCAGCCCCAGCATTTT,CASSPSMDQPQHF
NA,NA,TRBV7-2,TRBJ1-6,TGTGCCAGCAGCTTAGCGTTCGAGGGGAATTCACCCCTCCACTTT,CASSLAFEGNSPLHF